Given below is one TCR beta chain in context. Its target is not known. This sample is part of a study of cytomegalovirus exposure and HLA in healthy donors. The study, taken as a whole, reports: Presence/absence comparisons presumed near-even sequencing depth among donors. In a later analysis, a genetic analysis reported fewer productive-TCR N-insertions in an Asian-associated ancestry cluster than the cohort average.

Sampled while nominally healthy, donors likely had unrecorded immune exposures. V gave up 3 bases and J gave up 2 bases, with 16 bases separating them. The CDR3 has 16 amino acids. Germline V CDR1 and CDR2: SGHVS, FQNEAQ. The primer mix had 60 Vbeta and 13 Jbeta primers. Some clones are missing from TCRdb's copy, which holds only in-frame ones; the method was immunoSEQ multiplex PCR. This sample's table reports about 210,000 clones. This chain uses TRBV7-8 with TRBJ2-5, with D possibly TRBD2 on 6 matching bases. The sequenced sample consisted of PBMCs. The TCR originated in a woman aged 30 to 39 in good health and CMV-seropositive. CDR3 nucleotide sequence: TGTGCCAGCAGCTTCCGACCCGGGACTTCACAAGAGACCCAGTACTTC. Its protein is CASSFRPGTSQETQYF.